This T cell receptor beta chain was documented in a study of T cell responses to AZD1222 COVID-19 vaccine. Study outcomes and limitations: Spike-specific TCR depth and breadth grew after two AZD1222 doses.

V was pared by 1 base and J by 7 bases, with 11 bases of the junction left unmatched. The germline CDR1 and CDR2 sequences are SGHAT and FQNNGV. There are 17 residues in the CDR3. TCRdb keeps only in-frame clones here, not all; method: immunoSEQ multiplex PCR. The sample yields 95,000 to 150,000 clones, roughly 93% seen once. In this sample, this clone turned up once. Its antigen is unidentified. Sequenced material: peripheral blood, taken on day 0 of AZD1222 vaccination. The chain carries TRBV11-2 and TRBJ2-1, with 9 bases that match TRBD1. The source is an adult in good health. In DNA form, the CDR3 reads TGTGCCAGCAGCTTAGGAGCTTGGGGACAGGGTGTAAATGAGCAGTTCTTC. It encodes CASSLGAWGQGVNEQFF.